The 2 T cell receptor beta chains in this list originate from one sample, sequenced in a study of vaccination and CD4 T cells after COVID-19. Treatment described: 10-day PBMC culture with coronavirus spike peptide pools or control peptides (ViraFEST assay). Which antigens these TCRs recognize remains unknown. The Oncomine TCR Beta short-read assay was applied to DNA of cultured CD4+ T cells. Each CDR3 protein is one row after TCRdb ran MiXCR on the PCR reads. The sample yields fewer than 12,000 distinct CDR3 sequences, roughly 31% seen once. The material sequenced was CD4+ T cells from blood, cultured in vitro. The receptors come from a human donor who had recovered from COVID-19.

The chain combines TRBV7-2 with TRBJ1-2; 10 bases fit TRBD1. The CDR3 sequence is 15 residues long. The germline V gene encodes CDR1 SGHTA and CDR2 FQGNSA. V shed 5 bases, J shed 5 bases, and the junction held 8 bases outside the gene matches. The CDR3 region is CASSQATGGRYGYTF. Here the CDR3 DNA reads TGTGCCAGCAGCCAAGCGACAGGGGGCCGGTATGGCTACACCTTC. Full variable domain (missing parts from reference TRBV7-2 and TRBJ1-2): GAGVSQSPSNKVTEKGKDVELRCDPISGHTALYWYRQSLGQGLEFLIYFQGNSAPDKSGLPSDRFSAERTGGSVSTLTIQRTQQEDSAVYLCASSQATGGRYGYTFGSGTRLTVV.

This rearrangement joins TRBV5-5 to TRBJ2-7; 7 bases are a match to TRBD1. Trimming took 4 bases from V and 7 from J; bases not matched to a gene: 14. The CDR3 extends over 15 amino acids. CDR1 and CDR2 from the germline V gene are SGHKS and YYEKEE (reference sequence). The CDR3 here is CASSTEGASLWEQYF. The CDR3 nucleotides read TGTGCCAGCAGCACCGAGGGGGCATCTCTTTGGGAGCAGTACTTC.